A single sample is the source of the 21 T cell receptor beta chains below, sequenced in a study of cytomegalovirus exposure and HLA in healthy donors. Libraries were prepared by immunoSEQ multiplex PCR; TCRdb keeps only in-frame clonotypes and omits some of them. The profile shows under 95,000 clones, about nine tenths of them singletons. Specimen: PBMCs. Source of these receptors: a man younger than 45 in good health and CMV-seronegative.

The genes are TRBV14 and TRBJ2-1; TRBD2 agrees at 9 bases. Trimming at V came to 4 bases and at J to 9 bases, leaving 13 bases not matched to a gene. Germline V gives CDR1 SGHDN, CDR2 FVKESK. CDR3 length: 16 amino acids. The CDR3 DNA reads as TGTGCCAGCAGCCCCGGGGCAGAGCGGGGGGATCTTGAGCAGTTCTTC. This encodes CASSPGAERGDLEQFF.

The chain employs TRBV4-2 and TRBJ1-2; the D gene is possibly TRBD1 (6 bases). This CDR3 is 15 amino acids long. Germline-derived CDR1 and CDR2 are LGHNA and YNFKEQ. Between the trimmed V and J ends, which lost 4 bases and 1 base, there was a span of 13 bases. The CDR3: CASSREGGVNYGYTF. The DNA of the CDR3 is TGTGCCAGCAGCCGGGAGGGGGGGGTTAACTATGGCTACACCTTC.

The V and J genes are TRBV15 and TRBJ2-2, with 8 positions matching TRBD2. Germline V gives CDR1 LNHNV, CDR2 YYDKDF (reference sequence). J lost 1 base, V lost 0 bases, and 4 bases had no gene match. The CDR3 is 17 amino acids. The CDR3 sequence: CATSRDRLAGNTGELFF. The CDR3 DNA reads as TGTGCCACCAGCAGAGATAGGCTAGCGGGGAACACCGGGGAGCTGTTTTTT.

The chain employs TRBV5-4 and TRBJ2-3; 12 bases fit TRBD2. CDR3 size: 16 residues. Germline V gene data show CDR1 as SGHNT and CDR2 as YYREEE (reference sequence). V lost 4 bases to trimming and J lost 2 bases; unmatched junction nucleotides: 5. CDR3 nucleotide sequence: TGTGCCAGCAGCCCGCCTAGCGGGAGGGCCACAGATACGCAGTATTTT. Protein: CASSPPSGRATDTQYF.

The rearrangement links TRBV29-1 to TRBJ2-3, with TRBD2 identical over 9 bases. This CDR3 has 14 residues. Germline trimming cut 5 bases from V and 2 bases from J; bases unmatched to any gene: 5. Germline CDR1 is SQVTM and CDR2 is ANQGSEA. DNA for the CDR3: TGCAGCGTTAGCGGGGGGCCCAACACAGATACGCAGTATTTT. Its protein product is CSVSGGPNTDTQYF.

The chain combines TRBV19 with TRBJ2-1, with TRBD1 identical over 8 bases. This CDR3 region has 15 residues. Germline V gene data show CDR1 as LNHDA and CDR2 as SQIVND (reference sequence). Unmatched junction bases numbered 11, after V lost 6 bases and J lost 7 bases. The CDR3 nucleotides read TGTGCCAGTAGCAACGCCGGGACAGGTCCGAATGAGCAGTTCTTC. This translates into CASSNAGTGPNEQFF. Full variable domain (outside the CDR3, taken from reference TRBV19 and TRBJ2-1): DGGITQSPKYLFRKEGQNVTLSCEQNLNHDAMYWYRQDPGQGLRLIYYSQIVNDFQKGDIAEGYSVSREKKESFPLTVTSAQKNPTAFYLCASSNAGTGPNEQFFGPGTRLTVL.

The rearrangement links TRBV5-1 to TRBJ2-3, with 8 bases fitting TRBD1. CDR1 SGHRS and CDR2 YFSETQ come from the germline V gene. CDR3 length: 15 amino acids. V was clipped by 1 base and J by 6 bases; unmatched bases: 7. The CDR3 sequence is CASSLRGQGSDTQYF. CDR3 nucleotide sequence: TGCGCCAGCAGCTTGAGAGGACAGGGTTCTGATACGCAGTATTTT.

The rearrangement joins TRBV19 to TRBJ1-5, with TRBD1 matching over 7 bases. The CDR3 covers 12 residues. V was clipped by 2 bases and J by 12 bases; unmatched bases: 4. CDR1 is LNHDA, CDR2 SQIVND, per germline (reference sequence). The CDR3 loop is CASSITDRNQHF. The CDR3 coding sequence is TGTGCCAGTAGTATAACGGACAGGAACCAGCATTTT.

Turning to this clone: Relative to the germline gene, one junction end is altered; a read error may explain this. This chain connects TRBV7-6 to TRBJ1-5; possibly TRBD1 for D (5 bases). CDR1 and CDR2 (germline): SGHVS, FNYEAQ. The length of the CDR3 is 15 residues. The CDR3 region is CAGSLDAGYNQPQHF. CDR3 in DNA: TGTGCCGGCAGCTTAGATGCAGGGTACAATCAGCCCCAGCATTTT.

CDR3 sequence: CAIRVLAGHNEQFF. In DNA form, the CDR3 reads TGTGCCATCCGAGTACTAGCGGGGCACAATGAGCAGTTCTTC. The rearrangement links TRBV10-3 to TRBJ2-1, with TRBD2 identical over 10 bases. The CDR3 runs 14 residues. V lost 8 bases and J lost 5; bases outside the gene matches: 6. Per the germline V gene, CDR1 is ENHRY and CDR2 is SYGVKD.

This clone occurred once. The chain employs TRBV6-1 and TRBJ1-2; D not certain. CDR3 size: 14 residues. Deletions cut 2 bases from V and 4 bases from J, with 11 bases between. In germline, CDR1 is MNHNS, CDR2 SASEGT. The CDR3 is CASSENGEVYGYTF. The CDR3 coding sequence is TGTGCCAGCAGTGAAAATGGGGAGGTCTATGGCTACACCTTC.

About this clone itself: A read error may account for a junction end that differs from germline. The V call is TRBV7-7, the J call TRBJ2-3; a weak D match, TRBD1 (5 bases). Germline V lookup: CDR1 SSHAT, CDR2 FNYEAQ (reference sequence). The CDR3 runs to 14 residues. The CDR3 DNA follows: TGTGCTAGCAGCCTGGACACGACCACAGATACGCAGTATTTT. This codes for CASSLDTTTDTQYF.

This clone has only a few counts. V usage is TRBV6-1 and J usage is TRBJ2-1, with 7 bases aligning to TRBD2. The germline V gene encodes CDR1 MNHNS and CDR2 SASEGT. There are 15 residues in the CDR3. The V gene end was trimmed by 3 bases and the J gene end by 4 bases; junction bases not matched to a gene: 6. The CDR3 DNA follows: TGTGCCAGCAGTGAGGCTAGCGGAGGTTACAATGAGCAGTTCTTC. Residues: CASSEASGGYNEQFF.

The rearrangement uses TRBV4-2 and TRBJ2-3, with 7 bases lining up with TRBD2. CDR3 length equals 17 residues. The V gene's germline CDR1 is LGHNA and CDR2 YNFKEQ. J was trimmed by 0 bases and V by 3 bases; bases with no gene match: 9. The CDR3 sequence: CASSQKAMGGSTDTQYF. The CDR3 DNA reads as TGTGCCAGCAGCCAGAAAGCCATGGGGGGGAGCACAGATACGCAGTATTTT.

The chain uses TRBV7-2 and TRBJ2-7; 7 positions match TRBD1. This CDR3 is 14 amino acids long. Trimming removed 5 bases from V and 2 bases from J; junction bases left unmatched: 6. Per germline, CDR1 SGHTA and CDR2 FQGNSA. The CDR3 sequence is CASSPTTGAYEQYF. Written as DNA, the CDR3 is TGTGCCAGCAGCCCAACCACAGGGGCCTACGAGCAGTACTTC.

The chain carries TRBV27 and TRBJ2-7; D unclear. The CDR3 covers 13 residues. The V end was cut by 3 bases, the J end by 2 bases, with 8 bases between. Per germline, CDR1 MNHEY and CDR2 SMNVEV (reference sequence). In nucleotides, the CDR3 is TGTGCCAGCAGTTTCTCAACTACCTACGAGCAGTACTTC. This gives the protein CASSFSTTYEQYF.

The CDR3 region has the DNA TGTGCCAGCAGCGTAGGTTCTAGCAGAAGCTCTGGGGCCAACGTCCTGACTTTC. It yields the protein CASSVGSSRSSGANVLTF. This chain links TRBV9 with TRBJ2-6; TRBD2 is a possible D gene (5 bases). The germline V gene has CDR1 SGDLS and CDR2 YYNGEE. The CDR3 extends over 18 amino acids. V gave up 0 bases and J gave up 0 bases, with 13 bases separating them.

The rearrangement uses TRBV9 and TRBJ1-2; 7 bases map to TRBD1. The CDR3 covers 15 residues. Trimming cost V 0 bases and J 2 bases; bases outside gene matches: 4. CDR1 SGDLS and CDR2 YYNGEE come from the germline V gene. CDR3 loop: CASSVGGTVNYGYTF. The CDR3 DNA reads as TGTGCCAGCAGCGTAGGTGGGACAGTCAACTATGGCTACACCTTC.

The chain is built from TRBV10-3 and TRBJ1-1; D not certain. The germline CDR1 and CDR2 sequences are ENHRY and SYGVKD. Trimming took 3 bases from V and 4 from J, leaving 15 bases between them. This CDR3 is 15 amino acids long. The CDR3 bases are TGTGCCATCAGTGACCCTACGGGATGGGCCACTGAAGCTTTCTTT. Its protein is CAISDPTGWATEAFF.

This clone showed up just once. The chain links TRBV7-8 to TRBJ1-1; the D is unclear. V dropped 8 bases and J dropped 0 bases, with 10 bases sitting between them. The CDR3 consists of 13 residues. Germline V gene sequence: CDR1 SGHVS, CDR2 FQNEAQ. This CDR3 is CASQAIMNTEAFF. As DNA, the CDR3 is TGTGCCAGCCAAGCAATCATGAACACTGAAGCTTTCTTT.

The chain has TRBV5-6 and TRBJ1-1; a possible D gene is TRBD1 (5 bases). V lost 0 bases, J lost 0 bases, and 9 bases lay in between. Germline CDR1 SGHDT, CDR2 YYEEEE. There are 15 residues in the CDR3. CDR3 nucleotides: TGTGCCAGCAGCTTGGAGGGGCAGATGAACACTGAAGCTTTCTTT. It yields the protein CASSLEGQMNTEAFF.